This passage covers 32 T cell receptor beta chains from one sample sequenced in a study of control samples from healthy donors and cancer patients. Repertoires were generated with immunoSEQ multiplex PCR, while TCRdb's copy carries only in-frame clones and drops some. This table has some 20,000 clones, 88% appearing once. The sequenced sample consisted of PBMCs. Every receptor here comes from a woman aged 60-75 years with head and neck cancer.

In nucleotides, the CDR3 is TGTGCCAGCAGCTTTAGCAGGGACAATGAGCAGTTCTTC. The encoded protein is CASSFSRDNEQFF. The chain combines TRBV7-2 with TRBJ2-1; D is possibly TRBD1 (5 bases). Germline CDR1 reads SGHTA; CDR2 reads FQGNSA. Trimming shortened V by 3 bases and J by 5 bases, and 8 bases separated the two germline ends. The CDR3 length is 13 residues. Filled out from reference TRBV7-2 and TRBJ2-1, the complete variable domain reads GAGVSQSPSNKVTEKGKDVELRCDPISGHTALYWYRQSLGQGLEFLIYFQGNSAPDKSGLPSDRFSAERTGGSVSTLTIQRTQQEDSAVYLCASSFSRDNEQFFGPGTRLTVL.

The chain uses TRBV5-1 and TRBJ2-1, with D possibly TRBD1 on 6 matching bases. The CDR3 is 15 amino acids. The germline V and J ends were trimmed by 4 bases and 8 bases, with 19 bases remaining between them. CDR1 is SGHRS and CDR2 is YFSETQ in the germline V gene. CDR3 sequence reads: CASSPGYRVSDEQFF. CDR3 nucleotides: TGCGCCAGCAGCCCCGGATACAGGGTATCTGATGAGCAGTTCTTC.

DNA of the CDR3: TGTGCCAGCAGCTTAGAGGTAAGACAGGGCTATGAGCAGTTCTTC. Its protein product is CASSLEVRQGYEQFF. V gene TRBV13 combines with J gene TRBJ2-1, with TRBD1 identical over 7 bases. The J segment lost 8 bases and the V segment lost 1 base, leaving 8 bases of the junction unmatched. This CDR3 is 15 amino acids long. CDR1 is PRHDT and CDR2 is FYEKMQ in the germline V gene (reference sequence).

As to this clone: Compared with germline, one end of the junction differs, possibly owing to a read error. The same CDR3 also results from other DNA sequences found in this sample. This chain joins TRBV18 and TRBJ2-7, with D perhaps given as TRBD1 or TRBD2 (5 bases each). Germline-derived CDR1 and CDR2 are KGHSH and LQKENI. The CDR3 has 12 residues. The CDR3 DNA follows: TGTGCCAGCTCACCACAGGGGTGGGAGCAATACTTC. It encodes CASSPQGWEQYF.

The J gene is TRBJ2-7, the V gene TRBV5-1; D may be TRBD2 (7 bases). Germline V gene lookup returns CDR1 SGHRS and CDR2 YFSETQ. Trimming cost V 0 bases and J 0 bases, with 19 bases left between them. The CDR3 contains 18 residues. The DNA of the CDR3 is TGCGCCAGCAGCTTGGCGGGGGGCGGAGAGGGCCACTCCTACGAGCAGTACTTC. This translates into CASSLAGGGEGHSYEQYF. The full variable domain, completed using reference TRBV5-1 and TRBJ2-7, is KAGVTQTPRYLIKTRGQQVTLSCSPISGHRSVSWYQQTPGQGLQFLFEYFSETQRNKGNFPGRFSGRQFSNSRSEMNVSTLELGDSALYLCASSLAGGGEGHSYEQYFGPGTRLTVT.

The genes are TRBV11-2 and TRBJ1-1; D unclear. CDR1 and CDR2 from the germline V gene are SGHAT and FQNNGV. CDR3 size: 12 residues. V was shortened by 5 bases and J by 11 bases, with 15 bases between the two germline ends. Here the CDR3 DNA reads TGTGCCAGCAGCCCAGTGAACCCGGGGGCTTTCTTT. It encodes CASSPVNPGAFF.

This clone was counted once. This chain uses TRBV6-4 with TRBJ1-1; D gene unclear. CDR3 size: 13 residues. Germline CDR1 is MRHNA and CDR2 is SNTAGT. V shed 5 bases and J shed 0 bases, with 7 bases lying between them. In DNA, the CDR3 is TGTGCCAGCAGTCACAGAATGAACACTGAAGCTTTCTTT. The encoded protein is CASSHRMNTEAFF.

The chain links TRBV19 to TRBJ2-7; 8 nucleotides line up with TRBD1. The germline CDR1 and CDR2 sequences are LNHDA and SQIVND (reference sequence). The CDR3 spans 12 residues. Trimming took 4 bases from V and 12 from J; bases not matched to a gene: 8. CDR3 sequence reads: CASSTRQGNTYF. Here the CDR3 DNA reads TGTGCCAGTAGTACCCGACAGGGGAACACGTACTTC.

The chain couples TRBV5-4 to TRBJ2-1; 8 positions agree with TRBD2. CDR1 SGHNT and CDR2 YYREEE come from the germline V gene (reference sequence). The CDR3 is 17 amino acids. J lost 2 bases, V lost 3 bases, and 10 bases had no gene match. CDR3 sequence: CASSWSGTRPTYNEQFF. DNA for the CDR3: TGTGCCAGCAGCTGGTCCGGGACTAGACCGACCTACAATGAGCAGTTCTTC.

The CDR3 DNA sequence: TGTGCCAGCAGCGGGGGGGGGAGCTCCTACGAGCAGTACTTC. This sequence encodes CASSGGGSSYEQYF. V gene TRBV5-4 combines with J gene TRBJ2-7; 7 bases fit TRBD2. Germline trimming cut 4 bases from V and 0 bases from J; bases unmatched to any gene: 4. CDR1 is SGHNT, CDR2 YYREEE, per germline (reference sequence). The CDR3 is made up of 14 amino acids. Looking up the rest from reference TRBV5-4 and TRBJ2-7 gives the full variable domain: ETGVTQSPTHLIKTRGQQVTLRCSSQSGHNTVSWYQQALGQGPQFIFQYYREEENGRGNFPPRFSGLQFPNYSSELNVNALELDDSALYLCASSGGGSSYEQYFGPGTRLTVT.

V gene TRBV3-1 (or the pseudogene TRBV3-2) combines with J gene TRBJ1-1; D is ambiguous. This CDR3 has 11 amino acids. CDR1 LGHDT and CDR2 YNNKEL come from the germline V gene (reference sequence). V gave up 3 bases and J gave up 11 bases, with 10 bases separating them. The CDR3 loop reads CASSHGRRAFF. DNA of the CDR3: TGTGCCAGCAGCCATGGCCGTAGGGCTTTCTTT.

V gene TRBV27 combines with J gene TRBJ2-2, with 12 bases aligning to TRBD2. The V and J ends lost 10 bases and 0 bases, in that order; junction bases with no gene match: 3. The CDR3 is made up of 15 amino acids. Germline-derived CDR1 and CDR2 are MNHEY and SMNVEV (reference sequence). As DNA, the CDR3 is TGTGCCACCCGGACTAGCGGGACGAACACCGGGGAGCTGTTTTTT. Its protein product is CATRTSGTNTGELFF.

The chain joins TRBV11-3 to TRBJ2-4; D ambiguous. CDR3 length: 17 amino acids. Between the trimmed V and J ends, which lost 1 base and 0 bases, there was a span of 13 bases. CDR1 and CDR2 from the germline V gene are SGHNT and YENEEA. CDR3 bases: TGTGCCAGCAGCTTAGGCGGTCGCGCACTAGCCAAAAACATTCAGTACTTC. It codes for CASSLGGRALAKNIQYF.

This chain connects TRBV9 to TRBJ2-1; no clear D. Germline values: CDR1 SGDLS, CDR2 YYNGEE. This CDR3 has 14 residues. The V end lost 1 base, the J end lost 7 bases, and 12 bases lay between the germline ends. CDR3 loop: CASSVYFSENEQFF. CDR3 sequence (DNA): TGTGCCAGCAGCGTATACTTTTCGGAAAATGAGCAGTTCTTC.

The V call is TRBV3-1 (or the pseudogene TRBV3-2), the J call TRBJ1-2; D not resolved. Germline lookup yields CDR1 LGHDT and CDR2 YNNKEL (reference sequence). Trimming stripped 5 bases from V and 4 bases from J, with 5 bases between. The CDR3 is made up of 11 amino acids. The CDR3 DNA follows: TGTGCCAGCAGCGCCGGCTATGGCTACACCTTC. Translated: CASSAGYGYTF.

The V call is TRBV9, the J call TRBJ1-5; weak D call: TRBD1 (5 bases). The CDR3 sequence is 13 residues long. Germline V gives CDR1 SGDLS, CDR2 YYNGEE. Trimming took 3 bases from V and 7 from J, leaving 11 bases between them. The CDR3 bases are TGTGCCAGCAGCGCCGGGGACGGGCAGCCCCAGCATTTT. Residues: CASSAGDGQPQHF.

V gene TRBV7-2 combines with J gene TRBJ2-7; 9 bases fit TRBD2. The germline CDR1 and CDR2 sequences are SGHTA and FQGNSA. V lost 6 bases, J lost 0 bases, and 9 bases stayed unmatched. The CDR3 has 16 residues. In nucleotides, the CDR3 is TGTGCCAGCAGTTCCGCCGGGACTAGCTACTCCTACGAGCAGTACTTC. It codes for CASSSAGTSYSYEQYF.

CDR3 sequence reads: CASSKLRVEGYTF. The CDR3 DNA reads TGTGCCAGCAGTAAACTCAGAGTCGAGGGCTACACCTTC. This chain links TRBV12-3 or TRBV12-4 with TRBJ1-2; D is unresolved. The CDR3 covers 13 residues. V lost 5 bases, J lost 8 bases, and 15 bases lay in between.

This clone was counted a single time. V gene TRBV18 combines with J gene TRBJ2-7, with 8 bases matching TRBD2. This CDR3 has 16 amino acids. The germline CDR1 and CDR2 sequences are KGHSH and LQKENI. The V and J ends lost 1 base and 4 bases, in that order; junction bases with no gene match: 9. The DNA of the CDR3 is TGTGCCAGCTCACCACAGGCCGCGGGAGGCGGGTACGAGCAGTACTTC. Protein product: CASSPQAAGGGYEQYF.

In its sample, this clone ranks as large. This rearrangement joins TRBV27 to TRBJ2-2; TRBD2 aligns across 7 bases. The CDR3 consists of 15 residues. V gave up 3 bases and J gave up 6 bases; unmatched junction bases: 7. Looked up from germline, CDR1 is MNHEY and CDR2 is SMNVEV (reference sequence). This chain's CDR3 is CASSFMTSMSGELFF. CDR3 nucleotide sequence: TGTGCCAGCAGTTTTATGACTAGCATGTCCGGGGAGCTGTTTTTT.

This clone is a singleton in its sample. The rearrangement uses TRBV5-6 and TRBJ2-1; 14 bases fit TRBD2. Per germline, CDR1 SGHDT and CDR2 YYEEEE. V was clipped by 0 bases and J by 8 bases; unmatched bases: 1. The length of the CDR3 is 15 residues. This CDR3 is CASSLGLAGGYEQFF. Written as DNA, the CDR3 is TGTGCCAGCAGCTTGGGACTAGCGGGAGGGTATGAGCAGTTCTTC.

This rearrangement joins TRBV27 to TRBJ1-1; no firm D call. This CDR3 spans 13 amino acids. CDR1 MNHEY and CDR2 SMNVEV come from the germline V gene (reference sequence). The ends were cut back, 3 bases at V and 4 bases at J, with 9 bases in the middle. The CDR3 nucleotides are TGTGCCAGCAGTTTGGGGTGGGGCACTGAAGCTTTCTTT. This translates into CASSLGWGTEAFF.

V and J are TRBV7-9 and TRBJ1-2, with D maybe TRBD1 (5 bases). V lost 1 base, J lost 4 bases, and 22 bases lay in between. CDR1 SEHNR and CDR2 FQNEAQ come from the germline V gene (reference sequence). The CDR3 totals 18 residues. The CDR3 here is CASSLEEGGVRVTYGYTF. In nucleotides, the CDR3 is TGTGCCAGCAGCTTAGAAGAGGGAGGGGTAAGAGTTACCTATGGCTACACCTTC. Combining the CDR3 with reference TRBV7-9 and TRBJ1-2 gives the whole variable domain DTGVSQNPRHKITKRGQNVTFRCDPISEHNRLYWYRQTLGQGPEFLTYFQNEAQLEKSRLLSDRFSAERPKGSFSTLEIQRTEQGDSAMYLCASSLEEGGVRVTYGYTFGSGTRLTVV.

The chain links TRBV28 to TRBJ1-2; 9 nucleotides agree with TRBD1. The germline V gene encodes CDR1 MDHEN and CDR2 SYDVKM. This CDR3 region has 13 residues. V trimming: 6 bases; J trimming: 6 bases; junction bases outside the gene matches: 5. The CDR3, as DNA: TGTGCCAGCAGCACGACAGGGGGAGATGGCTACACCTTC. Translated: CASSTTGGDGYTF.

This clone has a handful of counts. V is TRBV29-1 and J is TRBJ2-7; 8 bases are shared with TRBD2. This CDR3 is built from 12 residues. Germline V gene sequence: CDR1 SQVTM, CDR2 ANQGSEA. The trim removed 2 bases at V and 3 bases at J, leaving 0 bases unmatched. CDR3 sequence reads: CSVELAGYEQYF. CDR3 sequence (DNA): TGCAGCGTTGAACTAGCGGGCTACGAGCAGTACTTC.

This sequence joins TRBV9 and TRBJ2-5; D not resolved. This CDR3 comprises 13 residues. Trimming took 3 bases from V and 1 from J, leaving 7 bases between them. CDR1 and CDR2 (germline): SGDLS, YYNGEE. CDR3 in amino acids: CASSAAAQETQYF. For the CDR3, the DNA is TGTGCCAGCAGCGCTGCGGCCCAAGAGACCCAGTACTTC.

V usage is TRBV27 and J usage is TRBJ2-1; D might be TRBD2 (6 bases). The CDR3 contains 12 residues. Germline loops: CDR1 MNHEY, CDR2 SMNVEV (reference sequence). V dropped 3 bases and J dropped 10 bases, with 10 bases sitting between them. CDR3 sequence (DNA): TGTGCCAGCAGTTTCGGTAGCGGCGAGCAGTTCTTC. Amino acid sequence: CASSFGSGEQFF.

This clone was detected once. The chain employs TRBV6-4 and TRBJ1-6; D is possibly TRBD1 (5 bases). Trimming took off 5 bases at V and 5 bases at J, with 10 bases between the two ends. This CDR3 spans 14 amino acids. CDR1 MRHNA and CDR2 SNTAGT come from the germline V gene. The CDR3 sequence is CASSTGTDNSPLHF. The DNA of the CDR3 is TGTGCCAGCAGTACCGGGACTGATAATTCACCCCTCCACTTT.

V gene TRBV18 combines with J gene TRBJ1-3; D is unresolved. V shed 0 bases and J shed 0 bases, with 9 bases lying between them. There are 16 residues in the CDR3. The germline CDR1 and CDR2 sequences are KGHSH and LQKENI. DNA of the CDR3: TGTGCCAGCTCACCACCGCAGCGACTCTCTGGAAACACCATATATTTT. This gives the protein CASSPPQRLSGNTIYF.

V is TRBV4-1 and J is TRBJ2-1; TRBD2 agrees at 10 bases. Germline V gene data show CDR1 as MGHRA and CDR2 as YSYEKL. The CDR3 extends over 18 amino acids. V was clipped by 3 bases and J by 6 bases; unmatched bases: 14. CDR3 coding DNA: TGCGCCAGCAGCCATTGGGCGCTAGCGGGAGCCGGCGGCAATGAGCAGTTCTTC. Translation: CASSHWALAGAGGNEQFF.

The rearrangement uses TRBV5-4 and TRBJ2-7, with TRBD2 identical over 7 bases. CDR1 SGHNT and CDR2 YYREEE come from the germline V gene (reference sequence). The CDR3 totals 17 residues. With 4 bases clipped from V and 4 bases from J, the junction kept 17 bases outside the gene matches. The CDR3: CASSPGTNVWREYEQYF. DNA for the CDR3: TGTGCCAGCAGCCCCGGGACTAATGTATGGAGGGAGTACGAGCAGTACTTC. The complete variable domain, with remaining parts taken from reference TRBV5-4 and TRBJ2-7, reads ETGVTQSPTHLIKTRGQQVTLRCSSQSGHNTVSWYQQALGQGPQFIFQYYREEENGRGNFPPRFSGLQFPNYSSELNVNALELDDSALYLCASSPGTNVWREYEQYFGPGTRLTVT.

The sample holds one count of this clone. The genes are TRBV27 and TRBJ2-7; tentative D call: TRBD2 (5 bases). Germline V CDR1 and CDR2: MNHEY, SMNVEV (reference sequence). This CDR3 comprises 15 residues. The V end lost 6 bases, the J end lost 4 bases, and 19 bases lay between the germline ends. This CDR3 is CASSLDIRGPYEQYF. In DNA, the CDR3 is TGTGCCAGCAGCCTCGACATACGGGGTCCGTACGAGCAGTACTTC.